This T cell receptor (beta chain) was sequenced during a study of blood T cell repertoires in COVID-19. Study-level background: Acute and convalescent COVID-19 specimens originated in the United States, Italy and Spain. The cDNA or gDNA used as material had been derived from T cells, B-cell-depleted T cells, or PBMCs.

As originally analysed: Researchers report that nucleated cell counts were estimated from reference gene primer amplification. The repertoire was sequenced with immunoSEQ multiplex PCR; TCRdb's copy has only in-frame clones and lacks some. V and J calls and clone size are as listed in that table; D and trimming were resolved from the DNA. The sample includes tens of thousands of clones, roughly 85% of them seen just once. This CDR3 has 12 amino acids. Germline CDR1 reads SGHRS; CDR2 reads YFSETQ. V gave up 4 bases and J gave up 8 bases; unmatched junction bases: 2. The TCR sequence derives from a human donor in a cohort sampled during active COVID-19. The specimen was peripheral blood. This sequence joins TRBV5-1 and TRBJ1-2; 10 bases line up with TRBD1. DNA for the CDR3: TGCGCCAGCAGCGGGACAGGGGCGGGCTACACCTTC. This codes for CASSGTGAGYTF.